One and the same sample provided the 4 T cell receptor beta chains below, sequenced in a study of T cell responses to AZD1222 COVID-19 vaccine. Measured with immunoSEQ multiplex PCR; TCRdb has only the in-frame clones, and not every one. This sample yields around 100,000 clones, of which about 93% are seen a single time; 2.2% belongs to the top ten. The sequences come from peripheral blood, collected on day 0 of AZD1222 vaccination. These receptors came from an adult in good health.

This chain uses TRBV6-2 or TRBV6-3 with TRBJ1-1; 7 nucleotides match TRBD1. Germline V gene lookup returns CDR1 MNHEY and CDR2 SVGEGT. Trimming at V came to 2 bases and at J to 0 bases, leaving 3 bases not matched to a gene. The CDR3 contains 15 residues. CDR3 in amino acids: CASSYTGAVNTEAFF. As DNA, the CDR3 is TGTGCCAGCAGTTACACAGGGGCCGTGAACACTGAAGCTTTCTTT.

The V gene is TRBV27, the J gene TRBJ1-5; 9 bases line up with TRBD1. The V gene's germline CDR1 is MNHEY and CDR2 SMNVEV (reference sequence). CDR3 size: 15 residues. Unmatched junction bases numbered 4, after V lost 3 bases and J lost 4 bases. DNA for the CDR3: TGTGCCAGCAGTTTTTGGGGACAGGGAAATCAGCCCCAGCATTTT. Translation: CASSFWGQGNQPQHF.

The CDR3, as DNA: TGTGCCTGGAGATCGTGTAGGGGGGCTAACTATGGCTACACCTTC. Protein sequence: CAWRSCRGANYGYTF. The chain carries TRBV30 and TRBJ1-2; possible D gene TRBD1, 6 bases. The CDR3 covers 15 residues. CDR1 and CDR2 (germline): GTSNPN, SVGIG (reference sequence). Trimming pared 3 bases from V and 0 bases from J, leaving 14 bases between.

The DNA for the CDR3 is TGTGCCAGCAGTTTACACAGGGGGAACACTGAAGCTTTCTTT. This sequence encodes CASSLHRGNTEAFF. This chain links TRBV28 with TRBJ1-1, with 7 bases identical to TRBD1. After removal of 2 bases from V and 1 base from J, the junction contained 1 base not matched to a gene. Per the germline V gene, CDR1 is MDHEN and CDR2 is SYDVKM. CDR3 size: 14 residues.